One sample yielded the 9 T cell receptor beta chains listed below, sequenced in a study of cytomegalovirus exposure and HLA in healthy donors. The PCR made use of 60 Vbeta and 13 Jbeta primers. The table came from immunoSEQ multiplex PCR; TCRdb's copy has only in-frame clones and leaves some out. The data contain about 190,000 clones, roughly 80% of them seen just once; the ten biggest clones take up 2% to 3%. Material for sequencing was PBMCs. These TCRs come from a woman in her forties or fifties in good health and CMV-seropositive.

The chain carries TRBV5-3 and TRBJ2-5; 8 nucleotides agree with TRBD2. TRBV5-3 is marked as an open reading frame, function uncertain. The junction had 0 bases not matched to a gene; V was cut back by 9 bases and J by 2 bases. CDR3 length: 11 residues. CDR3 DNA sequence: TGTGCCACGGGGGGGCAAGAGACCCAGTACTTC. Residues: CATGGQETQYF.

The J gene is TRBJ2-2, the V gene TRBV12-5; possibly TRBD1 for D (6 bases). The ends were cut back, 7 bases at V and 1 base at J, with 16 bases in the middle. CDR1 is LGHNT and CDR2 is FRNRAP in the germline V gene. This CDR3 contains 16 residues. CDR3 amino acids: CASAIGRGQNTGELFF. The CDR3 DNA follows: TGTGCTAGTGCCATTGGAAGGGGACAGAACACCGGGGAGCTGTTTTTT.

A few counts support this clone. This chain uses TRBV6-1 with TRBJ1-5; TRBD1 agrees at 8 bases. Germline trimming cut 5 bases from V and 4 bases from J; bases unmatched to any gene: 1. CDR1 is MNHNS and CDR2 is SASEGT in the germline V gene. There are 13 residues in the CDR3. The CDR3 nucleotides read TGTGCCAGCAGTCGGGACAGGAATCAGCCCCAGCATTTT. This translates into CASSRDRNQPQHF.

This clone was seen a single time. This sequence joins TRBV7-9 and TRBJ2-5; 13 bases line up with TRBD2. The germline V gene encodes CDR1 SEHNR and CDR2 FQNEAQ (reference sequence). CDR3 length equals 15 residues. V lost 6 bases to trimming and J lost 7 bases; unmatched junction nucleotides: 8. The CDR3 DNA follows: TGTGCCAGCAGTACAACTAGCGGGGGGGTTGGGACCCAGTACTTC. Protein: CASSTTSGGVGTQYF.

CDR3 DNA sequence: TGTGCCAGCAGCCTAGGAGGAGTAGCGGGGGGTGCAGGAGAGACCCAGTACTTC. This gives the protein CASSLGGVAGGAGETQYF. The chain is built from TRBV11-3 and TRBJ2-5, with 10 bases lining up with TRBD2. CDR3 size: 18 residues. V lost 5 bases to trimming and J lost 4 bases; unmatched junction nucleotides: 16. Germline-derived CDR1 and CDR2 are SGHNT and YENEEA. The full variable domain, in which reference TRBV11-3 and TRBJ2-5 provide the parts outside the CDR3, is EAGVVQSPRYKIIEKKQPVAFWCNPISGHNTLYWYLQNLGQGPELLIRYENEEAVDDSQLPKDRFSAERLKGVDSTLKIQPAELGDSAVYLCASSLGGVAGGAGETQYFGPGTRLLVL.

The CDR3, as DNA: TGTGCCGGCAAGACATCCTCTGGGGCCAACGTCCTGACTTTC. It codes for CAGKTSSGANVLTF. The chain is built from TRBV30 and TRBJ2-6; no reliable D call. This CDR3 spans 14 amino acids. CDR1 is GTSNPN and CDR2 is SVGIG in the germline V gene (reference sequence). Trimming shortened V by 8 bases and J by 0 bases, and 11 bases separated the two germline ends.

Concerning this clone: This likely came from a read error, as a far larger clone is one base away. CDR3 amino acids: CASSPGTGNTGELFF. The CDR3 DNA sequence: TGTGCCAGCAGCCCCGGGACAGGGAACACCGGGGAGCTGTTTTTT. The V call is TRBV11-3, the J call TRBJ2-2; 8 nucleotides agree with TRBD1. CDR3 length: 15 amino acids. Germline values: CDR1 SGHNT, CDR2 YENEEA. With 5 bases clipped from V and 1 base from J, the junction kept 3 bases outside the gene matches.

This chain uses TRBV4-1 with TRBJ2-5; the match to TRBD2 covers 8 bases. The CDR3 has 15 amino acids. Germline lookup yields CDR1 MGHRA and CDR2 YSYEKL. Trimming at V came to 3 bases and at J to 4 bases, leaving 7 bases not matched to a gene. The CDR3 nucleotides read TGCGCCAGCAGCCAGTCGGGGGGGCCCCCAGAGACCCAGTACTTC. It encodes CASSQSGGPPETQYF.

The V and J genes are TRBV7-2 and TRBJ1-2; 10 bases are shared with TRBD1. The CDR3 is 15 residues long. CDR1 is SGHTA and CDR2 is FQGNSA in the germline V gene. Unmatched junction bases numbered 6, after V lost 4 bases and J lost 4 bases. The CDR3 loop is CASSSTGTGVYGYTF. The CDR3 region has the DNA TGTGCCAGCAGCTCGACCGGGACAGGGGTCTATGGCTACACCTTC. Looking up the rest from reference TRBV7-2 and TRBJ1-2 gives the full variable domain: GAGVSQSPSNKVTEKGKDVELRCDPISGHTALYWYRQSLGQGLEFLIYFQGNSAPDKSGLPSDRFSAERTGGSVSTLTIQRTQQEDSAVYLCASSSTGTGVYGYTFGSGTRLTVV.